Included here is one T cell receptor beta chain sequence, with context. Authors' analysis steps: Quantification of nucleated cells was approximated via reference gene primer amplification. Sequencing used immunoSEQ multiplex PCR; TCRdb keeps in-frame clones, though not all of them. D and trimming were read from the DNA, whereas the V and J calls and clone size are those reported in that table. The table records some 200,000 clones, roughly 92% of them present only once. Seattle's cohort entered during active infection and was followed longitudinally. The data are from a study of blood T cell repertoires in COVID-19. Study in general: There were acute and convalescent COVID-19 samples, and they came from the United States, Italy and Spain. From T cells, B-cell-depleted T cells, or PBMCs came the material, which was cDNA or gDNA.

The specimen was peripheral blood. This TCR derives from a man under 40 with COVID-19, enrolled during active disease.

The CDR3: CASSNPSGGWTDTQYF. CDR3 sequence (DNA): TGTGCCAGCAGTAACCCTTCGGGGGGATGGACAGATACGCAGTATTTT. The rearrangement links TRBV28 to TRBJ2-3, with 7 bases identical to TRBD2. Germline CDR1 MDHEN, CDR2 SYDVKM. V gave up 5 bases and J gave up 3 bases; unmatched junction bases: 11. The CDR3 has 16 amino acids.